Following are 19 T cell receptor beta chains from one sample sequenced in a study of shared clonotypes between healthy human individuals. TCRdb keeps only in-frame clones here, not all; method: immunoSEQ multiplex PCR. The sample lists 2 million to 2.5 million clones; 93% were seen once. The sequenced material came from naive CD4+ T cells from PBMCs. Subset specified: CD45RA+ positively selected. The receptors derive from a man between 18 and 29 years old in good health. Some clones in this sample may be carry-over from other donors' samples.

The chain is built from TRBV7-9 and TRBJ2-5; 8 positions agree with TRBD2. CDR1 and CDR2 from the germline V gene are SEHNR and FQNEAQ (reference sequence). The CDR3 totals 16 residues. The junction had 12 bases not matched to a gene; V was cut back by 5 bases and J by 4 bases. DNA for the CDR3: TGTGCCAGCAGCCCCCCCCGGGAGGGCCTTGGAGAGACCCAGTACTTC. Protein sequence: CASSPPREGLGETQYF.

The chain couples TRBV4-1 to TRBJ2-7; D is unresolved. CDR1 MGHRA and CDR2 YSYEKL come from the germline V gene. CDR3 size: 14 residues. The germline V and J ends were trimmed by 1 base and 4 bases, with 11 bases remaining between them. The CDR3 protein is CASSQVPFPYEQYF. The CDR3 DNA follows: TGCGCCAGCAGCCAAGTGCCTTTTCCATACGAGCAGTACTTC.

CDR3 sequence reads: CASIQGRNSPLHF. CDR3 sequence (DNA): TGTGCCAGCATTCAGGGGCGGAATTCACCCCTCCACTTT. The gene calls are TRBV2 and TRBJ1-6, with a tentative D call TRBD1 (6 bases). Germline loops: CDR1 SNHLY, CDR2 FYNNEI. V was cut by 7 bases and J by 7 bases, with 11 bases left in between. The CDR3 is 13 amino acids.

The rearrangement links TRBV5-6 to TRBJ1-1; D remains unclear. Trimming pared 5 bases from V and 1 base from J, leaving 9 bases between. Germline CDR1 and CDR2: SGHDT and YYEEEE. The CDR3 is 13 residues long. CDR3 DNA sequence: TGTGCCAGCAGTGGGGTTGGGAACACTGAAGCTTTCTTT. This sequence encodes CASSGVGNTEAFF.

The CDR3 nucleotides are TGTGCCAGCAGCTTGGAACAGACACCCAACTATGGCTACACCTTC. Residues: CASSLEQTPNYGYTF. This chain links TRBV5-4 with TRBJ1-2; D ambiguous. Germline CDR1 is SGHNT and CDR2 is YYREEE (reference sequence). Trimming removed 0 bases at V and 2 bases at J, with 11 bases between. The CDR3 length is 15 residues.

The rearrangement joins TRBV6-1 to TRBJ1-1; D is unclear. The CDR3 loop spans 19 amino acids. Trimming took 0 bases from V and 1 from J, leaving 21 bases between them. Germline assignment: CDR1 MNHNS and CDR2 SASEGT. CDR3: CASSEATQDEFRRNTEAFF. For the CDR3, the DNA is TGTGCCAGCAGTGAAGCGACCCAGGATGAGTTTCGGCGGAACACTGAAGCTTTCTTT.

The chain employs TRBV10-2 and TRBJ1-5; perhaps TRBD1 as D (5 bases). CDR1 WSHSY and CDR2 SAAADI come from the germline V gene. The CDR3 length is 14 residues. V lost 0 bases and J lost 7, with 10 bases in between. For the CDR3, the DNA is TGCGCCAGCAGTGAGTCGGGGGGGAGCCAGCCCCAGCATTTT. Protein product: CASSESGGSQPQHF.

The chain employs TRBV7-6 and TRBJ2-1; the D gene is possibly TRBD2 (5 bases). V was cut by 3 bases and J by 1 base, with 10 bases left in between. The CDR3 is made up of 15 amino acids. Germline assignment: CDR1 SGHVS and CDR2 FNYEAQ. The CDR3 spells CASSFGGPSYNEQFF. CDR3 nucleotide sequence: TGTGCCAGCAGCTTTGGCGGGCCTTCCTACAATGAGCAGTTCTTC.

The V gene is TRBV28, the J gene TRBJ2-1; 7 positions match TRBD2. The CDR3 loop spans 14 amino acids. The germline V gene encodes CDR1 MDHEN and CDR2 SYDVKM. The V and J ends lost 4 bases and 3 bases, in that order; junction bases with no gene match: 3. CDR3 region: CASSSSGVYNEQFF. For the CDR3, the DNA is TGTGCCAGCAGTTCTAGCGGAGTCTACAATGAGCAGTTCTTC. The complete variable domain, with remaining parts taken from reference TRBV28 and TRBJ2-1, reads DVKVTQSSRYLVKRTGEKVFLECVQDMDHENMFWYRQDPGLGLRLIYFSYDVKMKEKGDIPEGYSVSREKKERFSLILESASTNQTSMYLCASSSSGVYNEQFFGPGTRLTVL.

V is TRBV18 and J is TRBJ2-2; D not resolved. Trimming left V 0 bases short and J 2 bases short, with 4 bases between. The CDR3 covers 14 residues. Germline-derived CDR1 and CDR2 are KGHSH and LQKENI. The CDR3 bases are TGTGCCAGCTCACCACCGGTCAACACCGGGGAGCTGTTTTTT. This codes for CASSPPVNTGELFF.

The genes are TRBV6-5 and TRBJ1-1; no definite D call. The ends were cut back, 0 bases at V and 2 bases at J, with 10 bases in the middle. The length of the CDR3 is 15 residues. Germline-derived CDR1 and CDR2 are MNHEY and SVGAGI. This chain's CDR3 is CASSYSSSTNTEAFF. The CDR3 DNA reads as TGTGCCAGCAGTTACTCTTCCAGTACCAACACTGAAGCTTTCTTT.

V and J are TRBV30 and TRBJ1-2, with 10 bases identical to TRBD1. CDR1 and CDR2 from the germline V gene are GTSNPN and SVGIG (reference sequence). V was pared by 3 bases and J by 7 bases, with 8 bases of the junction left unmatched. The CDR3 covers 14 residues. The chain's CDR3 is CAWRKTGGLAGYTF. The CDR3 nucleotides read TGTGCCTGGAGGAAGACAGGGGGCTTGGCTGGCTACACCTTC.

In DNA form, the CDR3 reads TGTGCCAGCAGCGAGGAAGCGGGATATTACAATGAGCAGTTCTTC. The encoded protein is CASSEEAGYYNEQFF. The genes are TRBV6-1 and TRBJ2-1, with 7 bases identical to TRBD2. The CDR3 loop spans 15 amino acids. CDR1 is MNHNS and CDR2 is SASEGT in the germline V gene. The V segment lost 6 bases and the J segment 4 bases; nucleotides outside the gene matches: 9.

The chain uses TRBV2 and TRBJ1-2; the match to TRBD1 covers 12 bases. The V gene's germline CDR1 is SNHLY and CDR2 FYNNEI. The CDR3 has 16 residues. J lost 6 bases, V lost 6 bases, and 11 bases had no gene match. In DNA, the CDR3 is TGTGCCAGCAGGAGTCTAACGGGACAGGGGGCCGATGGCTACACCTTC. This gives the protein CASRSLTGQGADGYTF. Full variable domain (missing parts from reference TRBV2 and TRBJ1-2): EPEVTQTPSHQVTQMGQEVILRCVPISNHLYFYWYRQILGQKVEFLVSFYNNEISEKSEIFDDQFSVERPDGSNFTLKIRSTKLEDSAMYFCASRSLTGQGADGYTFGSGTRLTVV.

Regarding this clone: At the DNA level, this CDR3 is encoded by other sequences in the same sample as well. The chain uses TRBV7-9 and TRBJ2-7, with 11 bases fitting TRBD2. The V and J ends lost 0 bases and 3 bases, in that order; junction bases with no gene match: 1. The CDR3 is 15 amino acids. The germline V gene has CDR1 SEHNR and CDR2 FQNEAQ (reference sequence). The CDR3 nucleotides read TGTGCCAGCAGCTTAGCACTAGCGGGGGTCTACGAGCAGTACTTC. It encodes CASSLALAGVYEQYF.

The chain joins TRBV28 to TRBJ2-3, with D tentatively TRBD1 or TRBD2 (5 bases each). Trimming cost V 4 bases and J 3 bases, with 23 bases left between them. Germline assignment: CDR1 MDHEN and CDR2 SYDVKM. The CDR3 spans 18 residues. CDR3 amino acids: CASSSPLTKGRVTDTQYF. CDR3 nucleotide sequence: TGTGCCAGCAGTTCCCCATTGACTAAGGGCAGGGTAACAGATACGCAGTATTTT.

This chain uses TRBV28 with TRBJ1-1; maybe TRBD1 (5 bases). This CDR3 region has 11 residues. CDR1 and CDR2 from the germline V gene are MDHEN and SYDVKM. V lost 6 bases to trimming and J lost 8 bases, with 10 bases between them. This chain's CDR3 is CASRSHREAFF. In DNA form, the CDR3 reads TGTGCCAGCAGATCCCACAGGGAAGCTTTCTTT.

CDR3 in amino acids: CASRSVDNEQFF. CDR3 DNA: TGTGCCAGCAGGTCAGTGGACAATGAGCAGTTCTTC. J is TRBJ2-1 and V is TRBV7-9; D gene uncertain. The CDR3 is 12 amino acids. Germline V lookup: CDR1 SEHNR, CDR2 FQNEAQ (reference sequence). The V end was cut by 6 bases, the J end by 5 bases, with 8 bases between.

The J gene is TRBJ2-3, the V gene TRBV7-2, with TRBD2 matching 13 bases. J lost 10 bases, V lost 5 bases, and 12 bases had no gene match. The CDR3 runs to 16 residues. The germline CDR1 and CDR2 sequences are SGHTA and FQGNSA. This chain's CDR3 is CASSRRTSGGSNAQYF. CDR3 in DNA: TGTGCCAGCAGCCGCAGGACTAGCGGGGGCTCTAATGCGCAGTATTTT.